The subject of this entry is one T cell receptor beta chain. Germline CDR1 is SQVTM and CDR2 is ANQGSEA. The V segment lost 5 bases and the J segment 1 base; nucleotides outside the gene matches: 6. The length of the CDR3 is 17 residues. The PCR made use of 60 Vbeta and 13 Jbeta primers. The method was immunoSEQ multiplex PCR; TCRdb's version includes in-frame clones alone and lacks a portion of them. The sample consists of around 150,000 clones, 55% to 80% of them appearing once. These data originate in a study of cytomegalovirus exposure and HLA in healthy donors. Sequenced material: PBMCs. This clonotype was sampled from a woman aged 55-69 years in good health and CMV-seropositive. V and J are TRBV29-1 and TRBJ2-3; TRBD2 agrees at 16 bases. The CDR3 bases are TGCAGCGTTTCGGGACTAGCGGGAGGGCCCGGCACAGATACGCAGTATTTT. This codes for CSVSGLAGGPGTDTQYF.